The entry that follows covers one T cell receptor beta chain sequence. The sample comes from a study of T cells in Graves' hyperthyroidism and ophthalmopathy. It was RNA transcripts that yielded the amplified TCR beta CDR3 regions. The HTBI set primed first-round TCR CDR3 RT-PCR. Using its own MiXCR run on the multiplex PCR reads, TCRdb lists one record per CDR3 protein. In the table there are around 490,000 distinct CDR3 sequences, 15% to 20% of which are singletons. The length of the CDR3 is 14 residues. Trimming pared 0 bases from V and 1 base from J, leaving 8 bases between. Germline assignment: CDR1 SGDLS and CDR2 YYNGEE.

The TCR was taken from a man aged 40-50 years with Graves' ophthalmopathy. The chain combines TRBV9 with TRBJ2-7; D ambiguous. The sample consisted of blood. CDR3 region: CASSVDLDSYEQYF. CDR3 DNA sequence: TGTGCCAGCAGCGTAGATCTCGATTCCTACGAGCAGTACTTC. The full variable domain, in which reference TRBV9 and TRBJ2-7 provide the parts outside the CDR3, is DSGVTQTPKHLITATGQRVTLRCSPRSGDLSVYWYQQSLDQGLQFLIQYYNGEERAKGNILERFSAQQFPDLHSELNLSSLELGDSALYFCASSVDLDSYEQYFGPGTRLTVT.